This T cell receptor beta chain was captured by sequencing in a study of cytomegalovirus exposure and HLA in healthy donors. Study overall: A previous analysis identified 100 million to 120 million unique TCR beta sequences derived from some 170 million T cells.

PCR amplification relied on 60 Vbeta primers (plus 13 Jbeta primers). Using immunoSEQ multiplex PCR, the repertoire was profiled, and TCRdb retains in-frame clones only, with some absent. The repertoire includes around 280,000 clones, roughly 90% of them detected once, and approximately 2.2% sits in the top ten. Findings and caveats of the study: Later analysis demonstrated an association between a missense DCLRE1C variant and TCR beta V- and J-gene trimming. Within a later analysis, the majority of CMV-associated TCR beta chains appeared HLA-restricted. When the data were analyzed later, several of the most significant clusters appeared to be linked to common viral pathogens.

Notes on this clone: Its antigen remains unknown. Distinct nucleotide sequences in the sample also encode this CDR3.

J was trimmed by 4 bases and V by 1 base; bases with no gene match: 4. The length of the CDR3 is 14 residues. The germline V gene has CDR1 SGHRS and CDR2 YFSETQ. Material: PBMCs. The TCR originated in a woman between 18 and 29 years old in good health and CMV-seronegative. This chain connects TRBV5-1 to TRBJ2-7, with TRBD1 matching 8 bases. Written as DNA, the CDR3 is TGCGCCAGCAGCTTGTCAGGGGGCTCGTACGAGCAGTACTTC. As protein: CASSLSGGSYEQYF.